These T cell receptor beta chains were read from a single sample in a study of T cell responses to AZD1222 COVID-19 vaccine. The method was immunoSEQ multiplex PCR; TCRdb's version includes in-frame clones alone and lacks a portion of them. In the table there are around 140,000 clones, about 94% of which are singletons. Sequencing used peripheral blood, obtained on day 0 of AZD1222 vaccination. These receptors all stem from an adult in good health. Each CDR3 is given without its conserved first and last residue. Fields, in order: clone size, V gene, D gene, CDR3 protein. D genes are given only for firm matches. A row's size may be missing; if present it is once, few, many or a size class.

>few|TRBV14|TRBD1
ASSQRRDSLSGGYT
>NA|TRBV3-1/TRBV3-2|NA
ASSQVRNTIY
>NA|TRBV7-8|NA
ASSLAGARSNQPQH
>NA|TRBV27|NA
ASSLLGGGEQF
>NA|TRBV7-2|NA
ASGTSWETVYEQY
>NA|TRBV13|NA
ASSPAASSYNEQF
>once|TRBV28|NA
ASSNTHPYYYEQY
>NA|TRBV10-1|TRBD1
ASRGTGGELPYEQY
>few|TRBV19|NA
ASTRRGAEAYNEQF
>few|TRBV21-1|NA
ASSNYPGQGDSFGLYEQY
>NA|TRBV19|NA
ASSMTRGRGDQPQH
>NA|TRBV5-4|NA
ASSLDTSSSGNTIY
>NA|TRBV9|NA
ASSAAPFGGQATEAF
>NA|TRBV4-1|NA
ASSQMEGDEQY
>NA|TRBV30|NA
AWSGGGAMNTEAF
>few|TRBV5-1|TRBD2
ASSLRREGSGELF
>NA|TRBV20-1|TRBD2
SASCPSGGPSTDTQY
>NA|TRBV7-3|NA
ASSPKGGRGTGELF
>NA|TRBV9|TRBD1
ASSVGDRGLHRSDTEAF
>NA|TRBV12-3/TRBV12-4|TRBD1
ASKDRTTDTQY
>NA|TRBV28|TRBD1
ASTTGGNQPQH
>NA|TRBV5-1|NA
ASSYGPEDQPQH
>once|TRBV19|NA
ASRPPWDSPLH
>NA|TRBV19|TRBD1
ASTSGTGNAYEQY
>NA|TRBV4-3|TRBD2
ASSPRTSGSARVELF
>NA|TRBV6-5|NA
ASSRHFGAGELF
>NA|TRBV28|NA
ASSPWGVVQNPQH
>NA|TRBV6-2/TRBV6-3|TRBD1
ASSRGTAGNTIY
>NA|TRBV11-1|NA
ASSLLERTEAF
>NA|TRBV10-3|NA
AISRAGLWGYLAF
>NA|TRBV9|NA
ASSVEGAYEQY
>NA|TRBV30|NA
AWKQLNTEAF
>NA|TRBV11-2|NA
ASRYLTQNTGELF